The rows below give T cell receptor beta chains drawn from one sample of a study of PD-L1 blockade in urothelial cancer. The repertoire was sequenced with immunoSEQ multiplex PCR; TCRdb's copy has only in-frame clones and lacks some. The sample includes some 60,000 clones, 86% of them seen just once. The sequenced sample was PBMCs, obtained around atezolizumab (anti-PD-L1) treatment. The receptors stem from a man aged 50 to 60 with urothelial cancer. The CDR3 runs from the conserved cysteine through the conserved F or W. A D gene is named only where the DNA matches it firmly. Expanded clones get a size class; other rows say once, few or many, or leave the size out.

>TRBJ1-2|TRBD1|-|TRBV28
CASSNYQGVPPYGYTF
TGTGCCAGCAGTAACTACCAGGGGGTCCCTCCCTATGGCTACACCTTC
>TRBJ1-2|-|-|TRBV7-9
CASSLGVTRDVYGYTF
TGTGCCAGCAGCTTAGGTGTGACCAGGGATGTCTATGGCTACACCTTC
>TRBJ2-5|-|-|TRBV2
CASSYLETQYF
TGTGCCAGCAGTTATCTGGAGACCCAGTACTTC
>TRBJ2-7|-|-|TRBV30
CAWSPQLGALGEQYF
TGTGCCTGGAGTCCCCAGTTGGGGGCCCTGGGAGAGCAGTACTTC
>TRBJ2-1|-|once|TRBV7-2
CASSSPSSREQFF
TGTGCCAGCAGCTCCCCCTCTAGCCGTGAGCAGTTCTTC
>TRBJ2-7|-|-|TRBV19
CASSIGGTPTYEQYF
TGTGCCAGTAGTATAGGGGGGACACCCACCTACGAGCAGTACTTC
>TRBJ1-4|TRBD1|-|TRBV6-5
CASSYSTGQGNEKLFF
TGTGCCAGCAGTTACTCGACTGGACAGGGAAATGAAAAACTGTTTTTT
>TRBJ2-1|TRBD2|-|TRBV7-6
CASSLTSSGTYNEQFF
TGTGCCAGCAGCTTAACTTCTAGCGGCACCTACAATGAGCAGTTCTTC
>TRBJ2-1|TRBD1|-|TRBV12-5
CASGTDRDNEQFF
TGTGCTAGTGGAACGGACAGGGACAATGAGCAGTTCTTC
>TRBJ1-6|-|-|TRBV6-1
CASIEDRNSPLHF
TGTGCCAGCATCGAGGATCGGAATTCACCCCTCCACTTT
>TRBJ2-7|-|few|TRBV19
CASSMAGTTYEQYF
TGTGCCAGTAGTATGGCCGGGACAACCTACGAGCAGTACTTC
>TRBJ2-1|TRBD2|once|TRBV11-2
CASSALRGGSPQFF
TGTGCCAGCAGTGCTCTCCGGGGCGGGAGCCCCCAGTTCTTC
>TRBJ2-3|TRBD2|-|TRBV4-1
CASSQALLAEWADTQYF
TGCGCCAGCAGCCAAGCTCTCCTAGCGGAGTGGGCAGATACGCAGTATTTT
>TRBJ1-3|TRBD1|-|TRBV28
CASSRQGGDGNTIYF
TGTGCCAGCAGCCGACAGGGTGGGGATGGAAACACCATATATTTT
>TRBJ2-1|TRBD2|-|TRBV5-4
CASSWGTSESYNEQFF
TGTGCCAGCAGCTGGGGGACTAGCGAATCCTACAATGAGCAGTTCTTC
>TRBJ1-5|TRBD1|-|TRBV2
CASSRQGNQPQHF
TGTGCCAGCAGCCGACAGGGAAATCAGCCCCAGCATTTT
>TRBJ2-3|TRBD1|-|TRBV27
CASGRQGARTDTQYF
TGTGCCAGCGGCCGACAGGGGGCGCGCACAGATACGCAGTATTTT
>TRBJ2-1|-|once|TRBV2
CASTRRVGADEQFF
TGTGCCAGCACTCGAAGGGTAGGGGCCGATGAGCAGTTCTTC
>TRBJ1-5|TRBD1|-|TRBV5-6
CASSPRTGMGQPQHF
TGTGCCAGCAGCCCGAGGACAGGGATGGGTCAGCCCCAGCATTTT
>TRBJ2-5|-|-|TRBV4-2
CASSRAGTRTETQYF
TGTGCCAGCAGCCGGGCCGGGACACGCACGGAGACCCAGTACTTC
>TRBJ2-1|-|-|TRBV28
CASSSSWSGWKNEQFF
TGTGCCAGCAGCTCCTCCTGGTCAGGGTGGAAGAATGAGCAGTTCTTC
>TRBJ2-7|TRBD1|-|TRBV27
CASSHRGLYEQYF
TGTGCCAGCAGTCACAGGGGGCTCTACGAGCAGTACTTC
>TRBJ2-1|TRBD2|-|TRBV27
CASSSPGLAGNEQFF
TGTGCCAGCAGTTCCCCGGGACTAGCGGGGAATGAGCAGTTCTTC
>TRBJ1-2|TRBD1|-|TRBV7-9
CASSPQGYYGYTF
TGTGCCAGCAGTCCACAGGGGTATTATGGCTACACCTTC
>TRBJ2-5|TRBD1|-|TRBV2
CASTKLGTGEGETQYF
TGTGCCAGCACCAAGCTCGGGACAGGGGAAGGAGAGACCCAGTACTTC
>TRBJ1-6|TRBD1|-|TRBV28
CASKDRAYNSPLHF
TGTGCCAGCAAAGACAGGGCCTATAATTCACCCCTCCACTTT
>TRBJ2-7|-|once|TRBV28
CATLRGDILNEQYF
TGTGCCACCCTACGGGGGGACATCCTTAACGAGCAGTACTTC
>TRBJ2-7|-|-|TRBV5-6
CASSLDYYEQYF
TGTGCCAGCAGCCTCGACTACTACGAGCAGTACTTC
>TRBJ2-5|TRBD1|once|TRBV28
CARRQGARETQYF
TGTGCCAGGCGACAGGGGGCGCGGGAGACCCAGTACTTC
>TRBJ2-7|TRBD1|-|TRBV6-5
CASSLGQGYEQYF
TGTGCCAGCAGTTTGGGACAGGGCTACGAGCAGTACTTC
>TRBJ1-1|TRBD1|-|TRBV5-1
CASSLAGTVSTEAFF
TGCGCCAGCAGCTTGGCTGGGACAGTGAGCACTGAAGCTTTCTTT
>TRBJ1-2|-|-|TRBV6-1
CASSGASQTYGYTF
TGTGCCAGCAGTGGGGCCAGCCAGACCTATGGCTACACCTTC
>TRBJ2-3|-|-|TRBV19
CASSLGEEDTQYF
TGTGCCAGTAGTCTCGGAGAGGAAGATACGCAGTATTTT
>TRBJ2-1|TRBD2|-|TRBV4-2
CASSQDTGTSRWEQFF
TGTGCCAGCAGCCAAGATACCGGGACTAGCCGGTGGGAGCAGTTCTTC
>TRBJ2-7|TRBD2|few|TRBV7-6
CASSIAGGPSEQYF
TGTGCCAGCAGCATAGCGGGAGGGCCGAGCGAGCAGTACTTC
>TRBJ1-2|-|-|TRBV30
CAWSGRDYGYTF
TGTGCCTGGAGTGGCAGGGACTATGGCTACACCTTC
>TRBJ2-5|TRBD2|-|TRBV4-1
CASSLRTSGSKETQYF
TGCGCCAGCAGCCTAAGGACTAGCGGGAGCAAGGAGACCCAGTACTTC
>TRBJ2-3|TRBD1|few|TRBV7-9
CASSPSQIDRGRTDTQYF
TGTGCCAGCAGCCCTTCACAAATAGACAGGGGGCGCACAGATACGCAGTATTTT
>TRBJ2-5|-|-|TRBV28
CASRLTSAQETQYF
TGTGCCAGCAGACTCACTAGTGCACAAGAGACCCAGTACTTC
>TRBJ2-1|TRBD2|-|TRBV7-9
CASSFSGTSGRAYNEQFF
TGTGCCAGCAGCTTTTCCGGGACTAGCGGGAGGGCCTACAATGAGCAGTTCTTC
>TRBJ1-5|-|-|TRBV6-1
CASSFELQGNQPQHF
TGTGCCAGCAGTTTTGAATTACAGGGAAATCAGCCCCAGCATTTT
>TRBJ2-1|-|once|TRBV6-5
CASSSFNEQFF
TGTGCCAGCAGTTCATTTAATGAGCAGTTCTTC
>TRBJ1-2|-|-|TRBV4-2
CASSQDMEGNYGYTF
TGTGCCAGCAGCCAAGATATGGAGGGAAACTATGGCTACACCTTC
>TRBJ1-6|TRBD1|few|TRBV7-8
CASSYDRGHSPLHF
TGTGCCAGCAGCTATGACAGGGGGCATTCACCCCTCCACTTT
>TRBJ2-1|TRBD2|-|TRBV27
CASRLAGGSSYNEQFF
TGTGCCAGCAGACTAGCGGGAGGGAGTTCCTACAATGAGCAGTTCTTC
>TRBJ1-3|-|-|TRBV6-5
CASIVGNTIYF
TGTGCCAGCATAGTGGGAAACACCATATATTTT
>TRBJ1-5|TRBD1|-|TRBV18
CASSPGQGASEPQHF
TGTGCCAGCTCACCGGGACAGGGGGCCAGTGAGCCCCAGCATTTT
>TRBJ2-2|TRBD1|-|TRBV15
CATSSQGVNTGELFF
TGTGCCACCAGCAGTCAGGGGGTTAACACCGGGGAGCTGTTTTTT
>TRBJ2-7|-|once|TRBV6-5
CASSYGASSSYEQYF
TGTGCCAGCAGTTACGGAGCCTCCAGCTCCTACGAGCAGTACTTC
>TRBJ1-6|-|-|TRBV7-9
CASSLEQLGISPLHF
TGTGCCAGCAGCTTAGAACAGCTCGGGATTTCACCCCTCCACTTT
>TRBJ2-1|TRBD1|-|TRBV5-1
CASSKGQGAPYNEQFF
TGCGCCAGCAGCAAGGGACAGGGGGCACCCTACAATGAGCAGTTCTTC
>TRBJ1-2|TRBD1|-|TRBV28
CASRPTGVNYGYTF
TGTGCCAGCAGGCCGACAGGGGTCAACTATGGCTACACCTTC